The 18 T cell receptor beta chains listed next were all sequenced from one sample in a study of beta chain features in type 1 diabetes. Every bit of the isolated RNA underwent reverse transcription, so sequencing read expressed TCRB transcripts. Assay used: immunoSEQ multiplex PCR; TCRdb lists only in-frame clones, some missing. In the table there are 310,000 or so clones, approximately 9.9% of which are singletons. Sequencing was done on a sample of naive CD4+ T cells from blood. Receptors were obtained from a woman aged 25 to 45 in good health.

This chain joins TRBV28 and TRBJ2-1; 11 bases map to TRBD1. Germline V lookup: CDR1 MDHEN, CDR2 SYDVKM. The CDR3 has 15 amino acids. The J segment lost 3 bases and the V segment lost 8 bases, leaving 6 bases of the junction unmatched. DNA of the CDR3: TGTGCCAGCGTGCGCGGGACAGGGGGCTACAATGAGCAGTTCTTC. Its translation is CASVRGTGGYNEQFF.

The sample holds a few counts of this clone. The chain is built from TRBV18 and TRBJ1-1; D gene ambiguous. CDR3 length equals 13 residues. CDR1 is KGHSH and CDR2 is LQKENI in the germline V gene. The ends were cut back, 3 bases at V and 1 base at J, with 6 bases in the middle. The CDR3 region has the DNA TGTGCCAGCTCACCGAACACGAACACTGAAGCTTTCTTT. It translates to CASSPNTNTEAFF.

This clone was detected a few times. V is TRBV6-4 and J is TRBJ2-1, with a tentative D call TRBD2 (6 bases). The CDR3 covers 16 residues. Trimming removed 7 bases at V and 5 bases at J, with 21 bases between. Looked up from germline, CDR1 is MRHNA and CDR2 is SNTAGT. The CDR3 loop is CASKLQRVGSDNEQFF. The CDR3 DNA reads TGTGCCAGCAAACTCCAGCGGGTGGGATCCGACAATGAGCAGTTCTTC.

Regarding this clone: Sequence at one end of the junction differs from germline and may be a read error. The rearrangement joins TRBV29-1 to TRBJ2-1; tentative D call: TRBD2 (6 bases). From germline, CDR1 is SQVTM and CDR2 ANQGSEA. CDR3 size: 13 residues. DNA of the CDR3: TGCAGCGGGCAACCTAGCGACTACAGTGAGCAGTTCTTC. This encodes CSGQPSDYSEQFF.

In this sample, this clone turned up a few times. This rearrangement joins TRBV7-2 to TRBJ2-7; tentatively, D is TRBD1 (5 bases). Germline lookup yields CDR1 SGHTA and CDR2 FQGNSA. Trimming removed 0 bases at V and 2 bases at J, with 8 bases between. The length of the CDR3 is 14 residues. CDR3 nucleotide sequence: TGTGCCAGCAGCTTAGCGGCAGGGCCCTACGAGCAGTACTTC. Amino acids: CASSLAAGPYEQYF. Full variable domain (missing parts from reference TRBV7-2 and TRBJ2-7): GAGVSQSPSNKVTEKGKDVELRCDPISGHTALYWYRQSLGQGLEFLIYFQGNSAPDKSGLPSDRFSAERTGGSVSTLTIQRTQQEDSAVYLCASSLAAGPYEQYFGPGTRLTVT.

The V and J genes are TRBV29-1 and TRBJ2-1; 9 bases are a match to TRBD1. Germline V lookup: CDR1 SQVTM, CDR2 ANQGSEA. This CDR3 contains 12 residues. Trimming cost V 4 bases and J 8 bases; bases outside gene matches: 3. This chain's CDR3 is CSVGDRAHEQFF. CDR3 nucleotides: TGCAGCGTTGGGGACAGGGCCCATGAGCAGTTCTTC.

This clone was seen a handful of times. The chain links TRBV30 to TRBJ2-2; 9 positions agree with TRBD2. Unmatched junction bases numbered 4, after V lost 4 bases and J lost 4 bases. The CDR3 runs to 14 residues. Germline V gene sequence: CDR1 GTSNPN, CDR2 SVGIG (reference sequence). The CDR3 is CAWKTSGPTGELFF. In DNA, the CDR3 is TGTGCCTGGAAGACTAGCGGCCCCACCGGGGAGCTGTTTTTT.

The chain employs TRBV5-1 and TRBJ2-7; 9 nucleotides match TRBD2. V lost 4 bases and J lost 2; bases outside the gene matches: 4. This CDR3 contains 14 residues. Germline lookup yields CDR1 SGHRS and CDR2 YFSETQ. CDR3 bases: TGCGCCAGCAGCCTAGGACTAGCGACCTACGAGCAGTACTTC. Translating it yields CASSLGLATYEQYF.

In this sample, this clone turned up a few times. CDR3 nucleotide sequence: TGTGCCAGCTCACCACCGACCGGGACTAGCGGGAAAAATGAGCAGTTCTTC. Its translation: CASSPPTGTSGKNEQFF. The rearrangement links TRBV18 to TRBJ2-1, with TRBD2 identical over 13 bases. J lost 7 bases, V lost 0 bases, and 6 bases had no gene match. From germline, CDR1 is KGHSH and CDR2 LQKENI. CDR3 length: 17 residues.

This clone was recorded a few times. V is TRBV5-6 and J is TRBJ2-4; D may be TRBD2 (6 bases). Germline V gene lookup returns CDR1 SGHDT and CDR2 YYEEEE. V lost 4 bases, J lost 0 bases, and 11 bases lay in between. The CDR3 runs 15 residues. The CDR3 nucleotides are TGTGCCAGCAGCCTGCGGAGGGTAGCCAAAAACATTCAGTACTTC. Amino acid sequence: CASSLRRVAKNIQYF.

The CDR3 loop reads CAISELGETQYF. The CDR3 DNA reads TGTGCCATCAGTGAGCTTGGCGAGACCCAGTACTTC. The chain employs TRBV10-3 and TRBJ2-5; D not certain. CDR3 length: 12 amino acids. V was trimmed by 2 bases and J by 5 bases, leaving 6 bases between them. CDR1 ENHRY and CDR2 SYGVKD come from the germline V gene.

The chain combines TRBV28 with TRBJ1-4; D uncertain. Germline V CDR1 and CDR2: MDHEN, SYDVKM. This CDR3 comprises 15 residues. V was trimmed by 6 bases and J by 5 bases, leaving 16 bases between them. The CDR3 region is CASSHGGLSNEKLFF. CDR3 DNA: TGTGCCAGCAGCCACGGAGGGTTATCGAATGAAAAACTGTTTTTT.

The V call is TRBV9, the J call TRBJ2-1; 8 bases are shared with TRBD2. Germline CDR1 SGDLS, CDR2 YYNGEE. This CDR3 comprises 17 residues. The trim removed 0 bases at V and 2 bases at J, leaving 7 bases unmatched. CDR3 loop: CASSVDPSGPAYNEQFF. For the CDR3, the DNA is TGTGCCAGCAGCGTAGACCCTAGCGGGCCTGCCTACAATGAGCAGTTCTTC.

This clone occurred a few times. At one of its ends the junction is not consistent with the germline gene, which may arise from a read error. The gene calls are TRBV4-3 and TRBJ1-4; TRBD1 might be the D (5 bases). There are 14 residues in the CDR3. Germline lookup yields CDR1 LGHNA and CDR2 YSLEER. CDR3 nucleotides: TGCGCCAGCGGCCAGCACAGGAGTAATGAAAAACTGTTTTTT. This encodes CASGQHRSNEKLFF.

The V gene is TRBV11-3, the J gene TRBJ2-5; TRBD1 agrees at 12 bases. Per germline, CDR1 SGHNT and CDR2 YENEEA. The CDR3 is made up of 15 amino acids. V lost 3 bases and J lost 5; bases outside the gene matches: 4. CDR3 bases: TGTGCCAGCAGCTTGGGACAGGGGGCAAGGGAGACCCAGTACTTC. It is translated as CASSLGQGARETQYF.

V usage is TRBV5-1 and J usage is TRBJ2-5, with D maybe TRBD2 (6 bases). CDR3 length: 14 residues. In germline, CDR1 is SGHRS, CDR2 YFSETQ. V was clipped by 0 bases and J by 10 bases, with 16 bases between them. The CDR3 here is CASSLDQPPGDQYF. The CDR3 region has the DNA TGCGCCAGCAGCTTGGATCAGCCCCCGGGGGACCAGTACTTC.

The chain links TRBV18 to TRBJ2-1; 11 nucleotides agree with TRBD2. This CDR3 spans 13 amino acids. The germline CDR1 and CDR2 sequences are KGHSH and LQKENI. The ends lost 6 bases at V and 8 bases at J; junction bases unmatched: 3. Here the CDR3 DNA reads TGTGCCAGCTCCACTAGCGGGAGCGATGAGCAGTTCTTC. Amino acids: CASSTSGSDEQFF.

This clone came up a few times. Other DNA sequences in this specimen translate into the identical CDR3. V usage is TRBV28 and J usage is TRBJ1-1; D is undetermined. CDR1 and CDR2 (germline): MDHEN, SYDVKM. Trimming removed 2 bases at V and 8 bases at J, with 6 bases between. This CDR3 comprises 11 residues. The CDR3 DNA sequence: TGTGCCAGCAGTTTAGGGAGGGAAGCTTTCTTT. Translation gives CASSLGREAFF.